This T cell receptor beta chain was recorded in a study of OX40 agonist ivuxolimab in advanced cancers. The protocol was immunoSEQ multiplex PCR, while the TCRdb copy is restricted to in-frame clones and leaves out a portion. The sample consists of about 98,000 clones, 88% of them appearing once. The specimen comprised CD4+ or CD8+ T cells sorted from blood, sampled in a trial of the OX40 agonist ivuxolimab. This receptor was identified in an adult with an advanced solid tumor such as melanoma, head and neck, liver or kidney cancer.

As DNA, the CDR3 is TGTGCCAGCAGCTCCCGGACCGAGACCCAGTACTTC. Its translation is CASSSRTETQYF. The chain joins TRBV5-8 to TRBJ2-5, with D uncertain. This CDR3 contains 12 residues. Between the trimmed V and J ends, which lost 3 bases and 5 bases, there was a span of 8 bases. The V gene's germline CDR1 is SGHTS and CDR2 YDEGEE.